Listed here is a single TCR beta chain. This entry is derived from a study of blood T cell repertoires in COVID-19. Germline lookup yields CDR1 KGHDR and CDR2 SFDVKD. The CDR3 extends over 13 amino acids. Trimming stripped 7 bases from V and 4 bases from J, with 12 bases between. In the authors' methods: Nucleated cell number was recorded as an estimate derived from reference gene primer amplification. The repertoire was sequenced with immunoSEQ multiplex PCR; TCRdb's copy has only in-frame clones and lacks some. V and J calls and clone size are those listed in that table; D and trimming were worked out from the DNA. This table has approximately 250,000 clones, more than 70% appearing once.

The TCR comes from a woman in her thirties or forties with acute COVID-19. This sequence joins TRBV24-1 and TRBJ1-1; tentative D call: TRBD1 (5 bases). The sequenced sample consisted of PBMCs or T cells enriched from blood (not recorded which). CDR3 DNA: TGTGCCACCAGCGGCGACAGAAGCACTGAAGCTTTCTTT. Its protein is CATSGDRSTEAFF.